These T cell receptor beta chains were read from a single sample in a study of blood T cell repertoires in COVID-19. Sequenced by immunoSEQ multiplex PCR; TCRdb stores in-frame clones only, minus some. The top ten clones hold roughly 2% of a sample with under 200,000 clones, around nine tenths of them seen once. The specimen was peripheral blood. These receptor sequences come from a man aged 45-65 years who had recovered from COVID-19. Both conserved end residues are part of each CDR3. D genes are given only for firm matches. Not every row has a clone size; where given, it reads once, few, many or a size class.

TRBJ1-2 TRBD1 TRBV18 NA CASSPDREAYGYTF TGTGCCAGCTCACCGGACAGGGAGGCCTATGGCTACACCTTC
TRBJ1-1 NA TRBV29-1 few CSVRGSSTEAFF TGCAGCGTTCGGGGGAGTTCTACTGAAGCTTTCTTT
TRBJ1-2 NA TRBV28 NA CASSLSGKGYTF TGTGCCAGCAGTTTGTCGGGGAAGGGCTACACCTTC
TRBJ2-6 TRBD1 TRBV30 NA CAWSPGTGRSGANVLTF TGTGCCTGGAGTCCGGGGACAGGGAGGTCTGGGGCCAACGTCCTGACTTTC
TRBJ1-2 TRBD1 TRBV4-2 few CASSPGQGSGYTF TGTGCCAGCAGCCCCGGACAGGGGAGCGGCTACACCTTC
TRBJ1-2 NA TRBV7-8 NA CASSPKDSLYGYTF TGTGCCAGCAGCCCCAAGGACAGTCTCTATGGCTACACCTTC
TRBJ1-3 TRBD1 TRBV7-2 once CASSLKTGGYGNTIYF TGTGCCAGCAGCTTAAAGACAGGGGGCTATGGAAACACCATATATTTT
TRBJ2-7 NA TRBV21-1 NA CASSDSDEQYF TGTGCCAGCAGCGACAGCGACGAGCAGTACTTC
TRBJ2-2 TRBD1 TRBV5-1 NA CASSLEGQYTGELFF TGCGCCAGCAGCTTGGAGGGACAGTACACCGGGGAGCTGTTTTTT
TRBJ2-2 TRBD1 TRBV7-9 NA CASSLLLGTGPRELFF TGTGCCAGCAGCTTACTACTCGGGACAGGGCCCAGGGAGCTGTTTTTT
TRBJ2-1 NA TRBV19 NA CASRAGIYNEQFF TGTGCCAGTAGGGCGGGAATCTACAATGAGCAGTTCTTC
TRBJ1-2 TRBD1 TRBV28 NA CASRKYTGGDYGYTF TGTGCCAGCAGAAAATACACAGGGGGCGACTATGGCTACACCTTC
TRBJ2-7 NA TRBV7-8 NA CASRSRTGADFYEQYF TGTGCCAGCAGATCGAGGACGGGAGCGGACTTTTACGAGCAGTACTTC
TRBJ2-7 NA TRBV6-5 NA CASTDSISYEQYF TGTGCCAGCACCGACAGTATCTCCTACGAGCAGTACTTC
TRBJ1-3 NA TRBV11-2 NA CASSLLEGNTIYF TGTGCCAGCAGCCTGCTGGAGGGAAACACCATATATTTT
TRBJ2-7 NA TRBV6-5 NA CASSTIYEQYF TGTGCCAGCAGCACTATCTACGAGCAGTACTTC